This T cell receptor (beta chain) came from a study of T-cell memory formation after mild COVID-19. Overall study results and limits: CD4+ contracting clones were mainly CM and EM; CD8+ ones, EMRA.

Regarding this clonotype: Its antigen is not known.

V lost 2 bases and J 3 bases, leaving 3 bases between the germline ends. This CDR3 has 11 residues. Germline V lookup: CDR1 SGHRS, CDR2 YFSETQ. Employing constant-segment primers, 5'RACE generated TCR alpha and TCR beta cDNA libraries bearing sample barcodes and UMIs. TCRdb called the 5' RACE reads again in MiXCR, with one record for every CDR3 protein. The repertoire holds 300,000 to 400,000 distinct CDR3 sequences, with 28% as singletons. Specimen: PBMCs or a T cell subset sorted from them (not recorded which). The chain joins TRBV5-1 to TRBJ2-7; the D is unclear. This TCR came from an adult woman who had mild COVID-19 (a few samples of this study predate the infection). Cell type and time point are not known. This CDR3 is CASSFNYEQYF. The CDR3 DNA reads as TGCGCCAGCAGCTTCAACTACGAGCAGTACTTC.